This passage covers 7 T cell receptor beta chains from one sample sequenced in a study of STAT5B mutations in CD4+ large granular lymphocyte leukemia. Profiling relied on immunoSEQ multiplex PCR, and the TCRdb table lists in-frame clones only, not all of them. The sample consists of about 2,700 clones, less than 85% of them appearing once. The sequencing sample was made of PBMCs. These receptors were collected from a woman in her seventies with CD4+ T-cell large granular lymphocyte leukemia.

CDR3 DNA: TGTGCCAGCAGGATTAAGGGGTCGGGGACTGAAGCTTTCTTT. Its protein is CASRIKGSGTEAFF. J is TRBJ1-1 and V is TRBV7-2, with TRBD1 as a possible D gene (5 bases). This CDR3 spans 14 amino acids. The V gene's germline CDR1 is SGHTA and CDR2 FQGNSA. Trimming pared 6 bases from V and 5 bases from J, leaving 16 bases between.

The rearrangement links TRBV27 to TRBJ1-2; a possible D gene is TRBD1 (5 bases). The V gene's germline CDR1 is MNHEY and CDR2 SMNVEV (reference sequence). The CDR3 has 16 residues. V dropped 0 bases and J dropped 7 bases, with 18 bases sitting between them. The CDR3 loop is CASSLSSAGQWGGYTF. The CDR3 DNA reads TGTGCCAGCAGTTTATCGTCCGCAGGACAATGGGGTGGCTACACCTTC.

This chain uses TRBV5-4 with TRBJ2-2, with D perhaps TRBD1 (6 bases). Germline CDR1 SGHNT, CDR2 YYREEE (reference sequence). The V end was cut by 4 bases, the J end by 1 base, with 14 bases between. The CDR3 spans 16 residues. CDR3 in amino acids: CASSDPLQGNTGELFF. Here the CDR3 DNA reads TGTGCCAGCAGCGACCCCCTACAGGGGAACACCGGGGAGCTGTTTTTT.

DNA for the CDR3: TGTGCCAGCAGGGCGGGGGGCGCCTATAATTCACCCCTCCACTTT. Protein sequence: CASRAGGAYNSPLHF. The rearrangement links TRBV6-5 to TRBJ1-6, with D possibly being TRBD1 (6 bases). Germline loops: CDR1 MNHEY, CDR2 SVGAGI. Trimming removed 6 bases from V and 2 bases from J, with 11 bases in between. The CDR3 contains 15 residues.

In DNA, the CDR3 is TGTGCCAGCAGCCCCACGACCGGGTCGTCCCTCCACTTT. As protein: CASSPTTGSSLHF. The V and J genes are TRBV7-2 and TRBJ1-6; no clear D. In germline, CDR1 is SGHTA, CDR2 FQGNSA. This CDR3 contains 13 residues. V was clipped by 5 bases and J by 14 bases, with 16 bases between them.

The CDR3 DNA is TGTGCCAGCAGCTTGGCGTACAGGGGGGGCACAGATACGCAGTATTTT. This encodes CASSLAYRGGTDTQYF. The chain uses TRBV5-4 and TRBJ2-3; 8 bases fit TRBD1. This CDR3 comprises 16 residues. The germline gives CDR1 SGHNT, CDR2 YYREEE (reference sequence). V was pared by 0 bases and J by 1 base, with 4 bases of the junction left unmatched.

The chain recombines TRBV27 with TRBJ2-1; 8 nucleotides agree with TRBD2. The germline V gene has CDR1 MNHEY and CDR2 SMNVEV (reference sequence). The CDR3 has 15 residues. The V segment lost 5 bases and the J segment 4 bases; nucleotides outside the gene matches: 7. The CDR3 DNA reads TGTGCCAGCAGTCGAAGCGGGAGTCCGTACAATGAGCAGTTCTTC. Protein: CASSRSGSPYNEQFF.